A selection of T cell receptor beta chains follows, all from one sample in a study of blood T cell repertoires in COVID-19. The method was immunoSEQ multiplex PCR; TCRdb's version includes in-frame clones alone and lacks a portion of them. The repertoire holds fewer than 75,000 clones, 75% to 80% seen once, with 6.3% in the top ten. Sequencing input: peripheral blood. All receptors come from a woman aged 60-75 years with acute or convalescent COVID-19. CDR3s include the opening cysteine and the closing phenylalanine or tryptophan. D genes are given only for firm matches. Expanded clones are given a class, and other clones once, few, many or no size at all.

clone_size | j_call | d_call | v_call | cdr3_nt | cdr3_aa
. | TRBJ1-5 | . | TRBV28 | TGTGCCAGCAGTTGGGGGGTTAATCAGCCCCAGCATTTT | CASSWGVNQPQHF
. | TRBJ2-4 | TRBD1 | TRBV13 | TGTGCCAGCAGCCGGGGACAGGGCACAAACATTCAGTACTTC | CASSRGQGTNIQYF
few | TRBJ1-6 | . | TRBV11-2 | TGTGCCAGCAGCGCGGGGTTAGCTTCACCCCTCCACTTT | CASSAGLASPLHF
once | TRBJ2-2 | TRBD2 | TRBV19 | TGTGCCAGTAGTATGGGTTTACTAGCGGGGACGAACACCGGGGAGCTGTTTTTT | CASSMGLLAGTNTGELFF
. | TRBJ1-1 | . | TRBV6-2/TRBV6-3 | TGTGCCAGCAGTTACTCCAGGGATCCTCCGAACACTGAAGCTTTCTTT | CASSYSRDPPNTEAFF
. | TRBJ1-5 | TRBD1 | TRBV6-2/TRBV6-3 | TGTGCCAGCAGTTACGACAGGGGAACTCCCCAGCATTTT | CASSYDRGTPQHF
. | TRBJ1-1 | TRBD1 | TRBV18 | TGTGCCAGCTCACCTCAGGGGGCTAGGGAAGCTTTCTTT | CASSPQGAREAFF
. | TRBJ2-7 | . | TRBV7-9 | TGTGCCAGCAGCTTAGGACAGGCCCTCGGGCAGTACTTC | CASSLGQALGQYF
. | TRBJ1-5 | TRBD1 | TRBV5-5 | TGTGCCAGCAGCCTGGACAGGGCAGCCCTGCCCCAGCATTTT | CASSLDRAALPQHF
. | TRBJ2-7 | . | TRBV7-3 | TGTGCCAGCAGCTCTACACAGGGTGAGCAGTACTTC | CASSSTQGEQYF
. | TRBJ1-2 | . | TRBV7-9 | TGTGCCAGCAGCTTAGCGAGTGGCAGGGACTATGGCTACACCTTC | CASSLASGRDYGYTF
. | TRBJ1-1 | . | TRBV6-6 | TGTGTCAGCATAGACAGGCCATACCTTGAAGCTTTCTTT | CVSIDRPYLEAFF